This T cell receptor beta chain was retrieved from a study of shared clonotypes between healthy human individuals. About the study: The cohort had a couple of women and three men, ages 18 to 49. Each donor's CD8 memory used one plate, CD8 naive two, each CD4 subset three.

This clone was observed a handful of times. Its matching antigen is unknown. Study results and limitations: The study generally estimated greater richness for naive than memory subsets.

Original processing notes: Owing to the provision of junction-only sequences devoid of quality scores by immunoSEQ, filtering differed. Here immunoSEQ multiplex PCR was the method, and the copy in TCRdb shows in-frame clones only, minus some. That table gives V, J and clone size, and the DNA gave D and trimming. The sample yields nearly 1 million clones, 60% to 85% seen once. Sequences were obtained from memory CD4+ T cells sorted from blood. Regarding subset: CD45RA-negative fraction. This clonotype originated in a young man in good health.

The chain's CDR3 is CASSLALSSRNNYYF. CDR3 sequence (DNA): TGTGCCAGCAGCTTAGCGCTATCTAGCCGCAATAACTACTATTTT. V gene TRBV7-2 combines with J gene TRBJ2-3; D possibly corresponds to TRBD2 (5 bases). CDR1 and CDR2 (germline): SGHTA, FQGNSA. Trimming pared 0 bases from V and 15 bases from J, leaving 22 bases between. The CDR3 length is 15 residues. The full variable domain, rest sourced from reference TRBV7-2 and TRBJ2-3, is GAGVSQSPSNKVTEKGKDVELRCDPISGHTALYWYRQSLGQGLEFLIYFQGNSAPDKSGLPSDRFSAERTGGSVSTLTIQRTQQEDSAVYLCASSLALSSRNNYYFGPGTRLTVL.